A selection of T cell receptor beta chains follows, all from one sample in a study of patients and donors after allogeneic stem cell transplantation. MiXCR, applied by TCRdb to the RT-PCR reads, yields one record per CDR3 protein. The data show approximately 150,000 distinct CDR3 sequences, with 30% seen just once and 2.5% to 3.5% held by the top ten. The sequencing input was blood, either unsorted or a sorted T cell fraction (not recorded which). The receptors were gathered from a human donor who was either an allogeneic HSCT recipient or a stem cell or donor lymphocyte infusion donor (not recorded which). It is not recorded whose cells these are; they may come from a transplant donor. CDR3s include the opening cysteine and the closing phenylalanine or tryptophan. Each record gives: V gene, D gene, clone size, J gene, CDR3 DNA, CDR3 protein. A D gene is named only where the DNA matches it firmly. A row's size may be missing; if present it is once, few, many or a size class.

v_gene: TRBV20-1
d_gene: NA
abundance: NA
j_gene: TRBJ1-3
CDR3nt: TGCAGTGCCACAGGCGTACACGGAAACACCATATATTTT
CDR3aa: CSATGVHGNTIYF

v_gene: TRBV28
d_gene: NA
abundance: NA
j_gene: TRBJ2-7
CDR3nt: TGTGCCAGCAGTTTCGGGCCCACACCCTACTACGAGCAGTACTTC
CDR3aa: CASSFGPTPYYEQYF

v_gene: TRBV12-3/TRBV12-4
d_gene: NA
abundance: many
j_gene: TRBJ1-2
CDR3nt: TGTGCCAGCAGTCCTGGGGGTAGCAACTATGGCTACACCTTC
CDR3aa: CASSPGGSNYGYTF

v_gene: TRBV6-6
d_gene: NA
abundance: NA
j_gene: TRBJ2-1
CDR3nt: TGTGCCAGCAGTTACATCGCACAGCTCTACAATGAGCAGTTCTTC
CDR3aa: CASSYIAQLYNEQFF

v_gene: TRBV6-5
d_gene: TRBD1
abundance: few
j_gene: TRBJ1-5
CDR3nt: TGTGCCAGCAGAGACAGGGGAGGTCCCTATCAGCCCCAGCATTTT
CDR3aa: CASRDRGGPYQPQHF

v_gene: TRBV7-9
d_gene: TRBD1
abundance: few
j_gene: TRBJ1-2
CDR3nt: TGTGCCAGCAGCTCTCCGGGACAGGGGCCTCATGGCTACACCTTC
CDR3aa: CASSSPGQGPHGYTF

v_gene: TRBV2
d_gene: TRBD2
abundance: few
j_gene: TRBJ2-5
CDR3nt: TGTGCCAGCCGGGCGGGAGAGGGTGGCATCCAAGAGACCCAGTACTTC
CDR3aa: CASRAGEGGIQETQYF

v_gene: TRBV10-2
d_gene: TRBD2
abundance: few
j_gene: TRBJ2-5
CDR3nt: TGCGCCAGCCTAAGCGGGAGTGTACAAGAGACCCAGTACTTC
CDR3aa: CASLSGSVQETQYF

v_gene: TRBV12-3/TRBV12-4
d_gene: TRBD2
abundance: many
j_gene: TRBJ2-1
CDR3nt: TGTGCCAGCAGCCTCGGACTAGCGGCAAATGAGCAGTTCTTC
CDR3aa: CASSLGLAANEQFF

v_gene: TRBV7-3
d_gene: TRBD2
abundance: few
j_gene: TRBJ2-1
CDR3nt: TGTGCCAGCGCTAGCGGGAGGGGAGAGGCTAAGCAGTTCTTC
CDR3aa: CASASGRGEAKQFF

v_gene: TRBV15
d_gene: NA
abundance: few
j_gene: TRBJ1-3
CDR3nt: TGTGCCACCAGCAGAGATCCTTTTAACAGGGAGGGGATCTCTGGAAACACCATATATTTT
CDR3aa: CATSRDPFNREGISGNTIYF

v_gene: TRBV10-3
d_gene: TRBD2
abundance: few
j_gene: TRBJ2-3
CDR3nt: TGTGCCATTCAGACTAGCGGGATAACAGATACGCAGTATTTT
CDR3aa: CAIQTSGITDTQYF

v_gene: TRBV20-1
d_gene: NA
abundance: NA
j_gene: TRBJ2-1
CDR3nt: TGCAGTGCTAGTCCTCCGGCAACCTCCTACAATGAGCAGTTCTTC
CDR3aa: CSASPPATSYNEQFF

v_gene: TRBV6-2/TRBV6-3
d_gene: TRBD1
abundance: once
j_gene: TRBJ2-1
CDR3nt: TGTGCCAGCAGTTACCGGACAGGTGCTAGGAATGAGCAGTTCTTC
CDR3aa: CASSYRTGARNEQFF

v_gene: TRBV20-1
d_gene: NA
abundance: few
j_gene: TRBJ2-7
CDR3nt: TGCAGTGCTAGAGGCCCGTCCCCTTACGAGCAGTACTTC
CDR3aa: CSARGPSPYEQYF

v_gene: TRBV4-3
d_gene: NA
abundance: NA
j_gene: TRBJ2-7
CDR3nt: TGCGCCAGCAGCCAAGACAGGGGGGTCTACGAGCAGTACTTC
CDR3aa: CASSQDRGVYEQYF

v_gene: TRBV4-1
d_gene: NA
abundance: NA
j_gene: TRBJ1-2
CDR3nt: TGCGCCAGCAGCCAAGATATGGGGGCAGAGAACTATGGCTACACCTTC
CDR3aa: CASSQDMGAENYGYTF

v_gene: TRBV5-1
d_gene: TRBD1
abundance: few
j_gene: TRBJ2-7
CDR3nt: TGCGCCAGCAGCATGGGACAGGGTTCCTACGAGCAGTACTTC
CDR3aa: CASSMGQGSYEQYF

v_gene: TRBV7-9
d_gene: NA
abundance: few
j_gene: TRBJ2-7
CDR3nt: TGTGCCAGCAGCCTTCCTTCGGCCTACGAGCAGTACTTC
CDR3aa: CASSLPSAYEQYF

v_gene: TRBV3-1
d_gene: TRBD2
abundance: NA
j_gene: TRBJ2-7
CDR3nt: TGTGCCAGCAGCCACGCGGGAGACGCCGAGCAGTACTTC
CDR3aa: CASSHAGDAEQYF

v_gene: TRBV20-1
d_gene: NA
abundance: few
j_gene: TRBJ2-3
CDR3nt: TGCAGTGCTAGCCCATCCCGCACAGATACGCAGTATTTT
CDR3aa: CSASPSRTDTQYF

v_gene: TRBV5-1
d_gene: NA
abundance: few
j_gene: TRBJ2-2
CDR3nt: TGCGCCAGCAGCTTAAGACAGCCGATGATCACCGGGGAGCTGTTTTTT
CDR3aa: CASSLRQPMITGELFF

v_gene: TRBV12-3/TRBV12-4
d_gene: NA
abundance: NA
j_gene: TRBJ2-2
CDR3nt: TGTGCCAGCAGGATGACCCTTCTAGGTTTTACCGGGGAGCTGTTTTTT
CDR3aa: CASRMTLLGFTGELFF

v_gene: TRBV5-1
d_gene: NA
abundance: NA
j_gene: TRBJ2-7
CDR3nt: TGCGCCAGCAGCTTGGGGGGACATTCCTACGAGCAGTACTTC
CDR3aa: CASSLGGHSYEQYF

v_gene: TRBV12-3/TRBV12-4
d_gene: NA
abundance: few
j_gene: TRBJ1-5
CDR3nt: TGTGCCAGCAGTTTATCTTCGCTCAATCAGCCCCAGCATTTT
CDR3aa: CASSLSSLNQPQHF

v_gene: TRBV27
d_gene: NA
abundance: few
j_gene: TRBJ2-3
CDR3nt: TGTGCCAGCAGTCCCTCCCGGACAACGCAGTATTTT
CDR3aa: CASSPSRTTQYF

v_gene: TRBV12-3/TRBV12-4
d_gene: TRBD1
abundance: NA
j_gene: TRBJ1-2
CDR3nt: TGTGCCAGCAGTCCCATCGGGACAGTACGGTATGGCTACACCTTC
CDR3aa: CASSPIGTVRYGYTF

v_gene: TRBV28
d_gene: NA
abundance: NA
j_gene: TRBJ2-6
CDR3nt: TGTGCCAGCAGTTTCCCACCGGGACGAAAATTTGGGGCCAACGTCCTGACTTTC
CDR3aa: CASSFPPGRKFGANVLTF

v_gene: TRBV20-1
d_gene: NA
abundance: NA
j_gene: TRBJ1-1
CDR3nt: TGCAGTGCTCACCGACCGCCCGGCTTGGAAGCTTTCTTT
CDR3aa: CSAHRPPGLEAFF

v_gene: TRBV19
d_gene: NA
abundance: few
j_gene: TRBJ2-6
CDR3nt: TGTGCCAGTCGGGATGTCTCTGGGGCCAACGTCCTGACTTTC
CDR3aa: CASRDVSGANVLTF

v_gene: TRBV6-2/TRBV6-3
d_gene: NA
abundance: NA
j_gene: TRBJ2-5
CDR3nt: TGTGCCAGCAGTTACCCCCGGGAACCTCAAGAGACCCAGTACTTC
CDR3aa: CASSYPREPQETQYF

v_gene: TRBV24-1
d_gene: NA
abundance: NA
j_gene: TRBJ2-1
CDR3nt: TGTGCCACCAGTAGCGAGGGGGGTTTCTCCTACAATGAGCAGTTCTTC
CDR3aa: CATSSEGGFSYNEQFF

v_gene: TRBV4-3
d_gene: NA
abundance: many
j_gene: TRBJ1-1
CDR3nt: TGCGCCAGCAGCCAGCAGAGGGACACTGAAGCTTTCTTT
CDR3aa: CASSQQRDTEAFF

v_gene: TRBV12-3/TRBV12-4
d_gene: TRBD1
abundance: NA
j_gene: TRBJ1-4
CDR3nt: TGTGCCAGCAGTTCGACAGGGGGAGGTGAAAAACTGTTTTTT
CDR3aa: CASSSTGGGEKLFF

v_gene: TRBV6-1
d_gene: NA
abundance: few
j_gene: TRBJ1-2
CDR3nt: TGTGCCAGCAGTGAGGCAGGGGATCGTGGCTACACCTTC
CDR3aa: CASSEAGDRGYTF

v_gene: TRBV9
d_gene: NA
abundance: NA
j_gene: TRBJ2-6
CDR3nt: TGTGCCAGCAGCCGCGGGTCCTCTGGGGCCAACGTCCTGACTTTC
CDR3aa: CASSRGSSGANVLTF

v_gene: TRBV2
d_gene: NA
abundance: few
j_gene: TRBJ1-1
CDR3nt: TGTGCCAGCAGCCACTCAGGGCACACTGAAGCTTTCTTT
CDR3aa: CASSHSGHTEAFF

v_gene: TRBV5-1
d_gene: TRBD1
abundance: few
j_gene: TRBJ2-7
CDR3nt: TGCGCCAGCAGCTTGGGGGAGACAGGGCACGAGCAGTACTTC
CDR3aa: CASSLGETGHEQYF

v_gene: TRBV12-3/TRBV12-4
d_gene: NA
abundance: NA
j_gene: TRBJ2-5
CDR3nt: TGTGCCAGCAGCTCCCGGACCAGTGGGCGGACCCAGTACTTC
CDR3aa: CASSSRTSGRTQYF

v_gene: TRBV5-6
d_gene: NA
abundance: NA
j_gene: TRBJ2-2
CDR3nt: TGTGCCAGCAGCTTGATCAGCTACGCCGGGGAGCTGTTTTTT
CDR3aa: CASSLISYAGELFF

v_gene: TRBV29-1
d_gene: TRBD1
abundance: many
j_gene: TRBJ1-1
CDR3nt: TGCAGCGCCCTATTTCTTTTGAGGGGGCGGGTAGACACTGAAGCTTTCTTT
CDR3aa: CSALFLLRGRVDTEAFF